The next 17 T cell receptor beta chains were all read from a single sample in a study of blood T cell repertoires in COVID-19 (dated by TCRdb to about 2020). To prepare the library, the immunoSEQ multiplex PCR assay was applied. This is the immuneACCESS table as TCRdb keeps it, with only in-frame sequences that have V and J called. A part of the clones is gone; compared with another copy, unresolved V genes explain less than half, and the rest is unexplained. The sample profile shows about 140,000 clones; about 88% of them were found once. Roughly 2.5% of the sample comes from the top ten. Sequences were obtained from peripheral blood. The receptors here all came from a human donor with COVID-19, enrolled during active disease. The donor label of this sample is uncertain.

The chain combines TRBV3-1 (or the pseudogene TRBV3-2) with TRBJ2-1; TRBD2 agrees at 14 bases. The CDR3 is 18 residues long. Germline trimming cut 1 base from V and 4 bases from J; bases unmatched to any gene: 6. The germline V gene encodes CDR1 LGHDT and CDR2 YNNKEL (reference sequence). CDR3: CASSQGLAGGSGYNEQFF. For the CDR3, the DNA is TGTGCCAGCAGCCAAGGACTAGCGGGAGGGAGCGGTTACAATGAGCAGTTCTTC.

The chain couples TRBV11-1 to TRBJ1-1; TRBD1 is a possible D gene (6 bases). Germline V gene data show CDR1 as SGHAT and CDR2 as FQDESV (reference sequence). The CDR3 spans 13 residues. Between the trimmed V and J ends, which lost 4 bases and 2 bases, there was a span of 8 bases. The CDR3: CASSWTENTEAFF. The DNA for the CDR3 is TGTGCCAGCAGCTGGACAGAAAACACTGAAGCTTTCTTT.

This chain uses TRBV6-5 with TRBJ2-7; 7 bases align to TRBD2. Germline V lookup: CDR1 MNHEY, CDR2 SVGAGI. Unmatched junction bases numbered 10, after V lost 4 bases and J lost 1 base. The CDR3 is 16 amino acids. In nucleotides, the CDR3 is TGTGCCAGCAGTTCATCGGGGGGTGGGAGTTCCTACGAGCAGTACTTC. It codes for CASSSSGGGSSYEQYF.

This chain links TRBV29-1 with TRBJ2-2; 10 bases match TRBD2. CDR3 size: 16 residues. CDR1 is SQVTM, CDR2 ANQGSEA, per germline. After removal of 3 bases from V and 4 bases from J, the junction contained 8 bases not matched to a gene. CDR3 amino acids: CSVDVGLAVGTGELFF. CDR3 coding DNA: TGCAGCGTTGACGTAGGACTAGCGGTAGGCACCGGGGAGCTGTTTTTT.

This sequence joins TRBV5-4 and TRBJ1-1; 7 bases are shared with TRBD1. This CDR3 spans 12 amino acids. The V gene's germline CDR1 is SGHNT and CDR2 YYREEE (reference sequence). Trimming at V came to 5 bases and at J to 6 bases, leaving 4 bases not matched to a gene. CDR3: CASSQGVAEAFF. In DNA, the CDR3 is TGTGCCAGCAGTCAGGGGGTCGCTGAAGCTTTCTTT.

The chain uses TRBV29-1 and TRBJ2-7; TRBD2 matches 9 bases. Germline-derived CDR1 and CDR2 are SQVTM and ANQGSEA. Trimming removed 4 bases from V and 5 bases from J; junction bases left unmatched: 9. The CDR3 loop spans 14 amino acids. The CDR3 nucleotides read TGCAGCGTTGGGTCTAGCGGGGCGTCCCACGAGCAGTACTTC. Its translation: CSVGSSGASHEQYF.

This clone was seen just once. The chain has TRBV19 and TRBJ1-2; D perhaps matches TRBD1 (5 bases). CDR3 length: 13 residues. V lost 6 bases to trimming and J lost 9 bases, with 17 bases between them. Germline-derived CDR1 and CDR2 are LNHDA and SQIVND (reference sequence). CDR3 in amino acids: CASRQFGGRSYTF. As DNA, the CDR3 is TGTGCCAGTAGACAGTTCGGGGGGAGGAGCTACACCTTC.

The gene calls are TRBV19 and TRBJ1-1, with D possibly matching TRBD1 (5 bases). Germline values: CDR1 LNHDA, CDR2 SQIVND (reference sequence). The V gene lost 3 bases and the J gene lost 8 bases, with 10 bases spanning the gap. The CDR3 totals 12 residues. The CDR3 DNA is TGTGCCAGTAGTATGTCGCAGGGCGAAGCTTTCTTT. It encodes CASSMSQGEAFF.

This sequence joins TRBV5-1 and TRBJ1-4, with a tentative D call TRBD1 (6 bases). V lost 4 bases and J lost 11, with 21 bases in between. Germline V lookup: CDR1 SGHRS, CDR2 YFSETQ. The CDR3 spans 15 residues. CDR3 DNA sequence: TGCGCCAGCAGCCAGGACAGTGCTTATCCTGGGAAACTGTTTTTT. Amino acids: CASSQDSAYPGKLFF. Supplemented by reference TRBV5-1 and TRBJ1-4, the full variable domain reads KAGVTQTPRYLIKTRGQQVTLSCSPISGHRSVSWYQQTPGQGLQFLFEYFSETQRNKGNFPGRFSGRQFSNSRSEMNVSTLELGDSALYLCASSQDSAYPGKLFFGSGTQLSVL.

The chain recombines TRBV29-1 with TRBJ1-6; TRBD1 aligns across 7 bases. Trimming took 2 bases from V and 5 from J; bases not matched to a gene: 3. The CDR3 has 14 residues. The germline V gene encodes CDR1 SQVTM and CDR2 ANQGSEA. CDR3 nucleotide sequence: TGCAGCGTTGAACCGGGACAGAATAATTCACCCCTCCACTTT. Its translation is CSVEPGQNNSPLHF.

The chain joins TRBV19 to TRBJ2-3, with TRBD2 matching over 9 bases. This CDR3 contains 16 residues. Germline CDR1 reads LNHDA; CDR2 reads SQIVND (reference sequence). V dropped 5 bases and J dropped 7; count of bases not matched to a gene: 13. This chain's CDR3 is CASSSRTSVVLNTQYF. CDR3 nucleotide sequence: TGTGCCAGTAGTTCTCGGACTAGCGTGGTCCTTAATACGCAGTATTTT.

This clone was detected only once. The gene calls are TRBV5-1 and TRBJ2-7; 9 nucleotides agree with TRBD1. CDR1 and CDR2 from the germline V gene are SGHRS and YFSETQ. There are 14 residues in the CDR3. Unmatched junction bases numbered 7, after V lost 4 bases and J lost 5 bases. The CDR3 DNA sequence: TGCGCCAGCAGCGGCGACAGGGGGTTGAACGAGCAGTACTTC. Amino acid sequence: CASSGDRGLNEQYF.

This clone was recorded only once. This rearrangement joins TRBV11-2 to TRBJ2-7; possible D gene TRBD2, 5 bases. CDR3 length: 15 residues. V was shortened by 7 bases and J by 6 bases, with 22 bases between the two germline ends. Germline V lookup: CDR1 SGHAT, CDR2 FQNNGV. The CDR3 nucleotides are TGTGCCAGCACCTTTGGTTCTCAGGACTGGGCCGAGCAGTACTTC. It yields the protein CASTFGSQDWAEQYF. The variable domain in full, completed from reference TRBV11-2 and TRBJ2-7, reads EAGVAQSPRYKIIEKRQSVAFWCNPISGHATLYWYQQILGQGPKLLIQFQNNGVVDDSQLPKDRFSAERLKGVDSTLKIQPAKLEDSAVYLCASTFGSQDWAEQYFGPGTRLTVT.

The chain has TRBV6-5 and TRBJ1-1; D gene uncertain. V lost 0 bases to trimming and J lost 10 bases, with 15 bases between them. CDR1 and CDR2 from the germline V gene are MNHEY and SVGAGI. This CDR3 is built from 14 residues. In DNA form, the CDR3 reads TGTGCCAGCAGTTACTCGGTGACGGGGTTCTTAGCTTTCTTT. Protein: CASSYSVTGFLAFF.

The chain links TRBV19 to TRBJ2-5; 7 bases map to TRBD1. Germline CDR1 LNHDA, CDR2 SQIVND (reference sequence). V was pared by 6 bases and J by 0 bases, with 19 bases of the junction left unmatched. The CDR3 consists of 19 residues. CDR3 nucleotide sequence: TGTGCCAGTAGGCCGTCCCGGAGGACAGGTTGGTCGAACCAAGAGACCCAGTACTTC. It encodes CASRPSRRTGWSNQETQYF.

J is TRBJ1-5 and V is TRBV6-5, with 7 bases identical to TRBD1. The V gene's germline CDR1 is MNHEY and CDR2 SVGAGI. The CDR3 has 15 residues. J gave up 7 bases and V 0 bases, and 6 bases lay outside the gene matches. The CDR3: CASSYSKGAGQPQHF. The DNA for the CDR3 is TGTGCCAGCAGTTACTCGAAGGGGGCCGGGCAGCCCCAGCATTTT.

V gene TRBV27 combines with J gene TRBJ2-1; D not certain. The CDR3 runs to 12 residues. Deletions cut 8 bases from V and 5 bases from J, with 10 bases between. In germline, CDR1 is MNHEY, CDR2 SMNVEV (reference sequence). CDR3 nucleotide sequence: TGTGCCAGCGGCGGCAGTAACAATGAGCAGTTCTTC. Translating it yields CASGGSNNEQFF.